This passage covers 25 T cell receptor beta chains from one sample sequenced in a study of memory CD4+ T cells and cytomegalovirus serostatus. The protocol was immunoSEQ multiplex PCR, while the TCRdb copy is restricted to in-frame clones and leaves out a portion. This table has approximately 65,000 clones, over 60% appearing once. Single viable CD3+CD4+CD8-CD45RO+ cells were sorted as the memory CD4+ T cells. The sequencing input was memory CD4+ T cells from blood. The origin of the receptors is an adult in good health and CMV-seronegative.

This clone was picked up one time. The chain combines TRBV6-5 with TRBJ1-1; D is unresolved. V gave up 0 bases and J gave up 8 bases, with 10 bases separating them. CDR3 length: 13 residues. Germline CDR1 is MNHEY and CDR2 is SVGAGI. The CDR3 bases are TGTGCCAGCAGTTACTCGGTCTTTGGGGAAGCTTTCTTT. Amino acid sequence: CASSYSVFGEAFF.

The DNA for the CDR3 is TGCGCCAGCAGCCCGGGGACAGGGAATGGCTACACCTTC. Residues: CASSPGTGNGYTF. This rearrangement joins TRBV5-1 to TRBJ1-2; TRBD1 matches 9 bases. The V segment lost 4 bases and the J segment 6 bases; nucleotides outside the gene matches: 4. The CDR3 loop spans 13 amino acids. Germline V gene sequence: CDR1 SGHRS, CDR2 YFSETQ.

This clone was counted once. This chain connects TRBV10-3 to TRBJ2-7; 10 bases fit TRBD2. The CDR3 is 17 residues long. Trimming cost V 4 bases and J 6 bases; bases outside gene matches: 15. Germline V gives CDR1 ENHRY, CDR2 SYGVKD. The CDR3 sequence is CAISAGQALAGGGEQYF. The CDR3 coding sequence is TGTGCCATCAGTGCGGGACAGGCCTTAGCGGGAGGCGGCGAGCAGTACTTC.

The chain is built from TRBV4-2 and TRBJ2-2, with a tentative D call TRBD2 (5 bases). The CDR3 spans 16 residues. Germline CDR1 is LGHNA and CDR2 is YNFKEQ. Trimming pared 4 bases from V and 0 bases from J, leaving 12 bases between. The CDR3 coding sequence is TGTGCCAGCAGCCCGTCAGCGGCTCCGAACACCGGGGAGCTGTTTTTT. Protein sequence: CASSPSAAPNTGELFF.

The rearrangement uses TRBV11-2 and TRBJ2-7; 11 nucleotides match TRBD1. Trimming cost V 3 bases and J 2 bases; bases outside gene matches: 6. The germline V gene has CDR1 SGHAT and CDR2 FQNNGV. CDR3 length: 16 amino acids. The CDR3 region is CASSFIGGQGAYEQYF. In DNA form, the CDR3 reads TGTGCCAGCAGCTTCATAGGGGGACAGGGGGCCTACGAGCAGTACTTC.

The chain is built from TRBV28 and TRBJ1-2, with a weak D call TRBD1 (5 bases). The ends were cut back, 4 bases at V and 7 bases at J, with 16 bases in the middle. CDR3 size: 14 residues. The germline gives CDR1 MDHEN, CDR2 SYDVKM. CDR3 DNA sequence: TGTGCCAGCAGTTGGGACGGCCGGTTTCGTGGCTACACCTTC. Its protein is CASSWDGRFRGYTF.

V and J are TRBV2 and TRBJ2-3; 9 nucleotides line up with TRBD1. Germline-derived CDR1 and CDR2 are SNHLY and FYNNEI. V shed 6 bases and J 2 bases; nucleotides not matched to a gene: 3. The CDR3 has 14 amino acids. This chain's CDR3 is CASRGQGYTDTQYF. The CDR3 nucleotides are TGTGCCAGCAGGGGACAGGGCTACACAGATACGCAGTATTTT.

The V call is TRBV5-6, the J call TRBJ1-2; D gene unclear. The length of the CDR3 is 13 residues. Germline CDR1 and CDR2: SGHDT and YYEEEE. Trimming left V 7 bases short and J 7 bases short, with 17 bases between. CDR3 region: CASHREVVSGYTF. The CDR3 bases are TGTGCCAGCCACCGTGAGGTCGTAAGTGGCTACACCTTC.

The gene calls are TRBV6-5 and TRBJ1-2; no clear D. The CDR3 runs 14 residues. Trimming left V 2 bases short and J 2 bases short, with 9 bases between. The germline V gene encodes CDR1 MNHEY and CDR2 SVGAGI. The CDR3 loop is CASSYKGGNYGYTF. Written as DNA, the CDR3 is TGTGCCAGCAGTTACAAGGGAGGGAACTATGGCTACACCTTC.

The J gene is TRBJ2-7, the V gene TRBV10-3; 7 nucleotides agree with TRBD1. This CDR3 has 14 residues. Trimming took 11 bases from V and 3 from J; bases not matched to a gene: 13. CDR1 and CDR2 from the germline V gene are ENHRY and SYGVKD. CDR3 region: CAAKPGQSYYEQYF. As DNA, the CDR3 is TGTGCCGCCAAACCGGGACAGTCTTACTACGAGCAGTACTTC.

The genes are TRBV28 and TRBJ2-5; 9 bases match TRBD1. This CDR3 contains 14 residues. In germline, CDR1 is MDHEN, CDR2 SYDVKM. Trimming at V came to 3 bases and at J to 5 bases, leaving 4 bases not matched to a gene. The CDR3 DNA reads as TGTGCCAGCAGTTTGGGGACAGGGACGGAGACCCAGTACTTC. The encoded protein is CASSLGTGTETQYF.

This chain links TRBV5-1 with TRBJ2-4; D gene uncertain. Germline CDR1 SGHRS, CDR2 YFSETQ. This CDR3 has 16 residues. Trimming pared 0 bases from V and 0 bases from J, leaving 10 bases between. The CDR3 loop is CASSLAPPLAKNIQYF. Written as DNA, the CDR3 is TGCGCCAGCAGCTTGGCCCCGCCGCTAGCCAAAAACATTCAGTACTTC.

This chain links TRBV5-1 with TRBJ1-2; TRBD1 matches 9 bases. Germline CDR1 and CDR2: SGHRS and YFSETQ. This CDR3 spans 14 amino acids. After removal of 4 bases from V and 6 bases from J, the junction contained 7 bases not matched to a gene. CDR3 residues: CASSQQQGADGYTF. CDR3 nucleotide sequence: TGCGCCAGCAGCCAACAACAGGGGGCGGATGGCTACACCTTC.

The chain employs TRBV4-1 and TRBJ2-6; 10 nucleotides line up with TRBD1. The length of the CDR3 is 17 residues. Per the germline V gene, CDR1 is MGHRA and CDR2 is YSYEKL. The V and J ends lost 4 bases and 4 bases, in that order; junction bases with no gene match: 7. This CDR3 is CASSPRDRGSGANVLTF. Here the CDR3 DNA reads TGCGCCAGCAGCCCCCGGGACAGGGGTTCGGGGGCCAACGTCCTGACTTTC.

This sequence joins TRBV7-9 and TRBJ1-1; 9 bases are a match to TRBD1. Germline loops: CDR1 SEHNR, CDR2 FQNEAQ (reference sequence). The V and J ends lost 3 bases and 6 bases, in that order; junction bases with no gene match: 5. The CDR3 extends over 14 amino acids. The CDR3 here is CASSFGQGIAEAFF. CDR3 DNA: TGTGCCAGCAGCTTCGGACAGGGGATTGCTGAAGCTTTCTTT.

V is TRBV7-8 and J is TRBJ1-1; tentatively, D is TRBD1 (5 bases). CDR3 size: 12 residues. Germline assignment: CDR1 SGHVS and CDR2 FQNEAQ. V shed 5 bases and J shed 4 bases, with 8 bases lying between them. CDR3 in DNA: TGTGCCAGCAGCAGTGGGGGCACTGAAGCTTTCTTT. It specifies CASSSGGTEAFF.

This clone has a handful of counts. The chain has TRBV7-9 and TRBJ2-1, with 12 positions matching TRBD2. The CDR3 spans 18 residues. Trimming took 3 bases from V and 0 from J; bases not matched to a gene: 6. Germline V gene data show CDR1 as SEHNR and CDR2 as FQNEAQ (reference sequence). The CDR3 DNA reads as TGTGCCAGCAGCTTGACTAGCGGGGGTTTTAGCTCCTACAATGAGCAGTTCTTC. This gives the protein CASSLTSGGFSSYNEQFF. The entire variable domain, with the rest obtained from reference TRBV7-9 and TRBJ2-1, is as follows: DTGVSQNPRHKITKRGQNVTFRCDPISEHNRLYWYRQTLGQGPEFLTYFQNEAQLEKSRLLSDRFSAERPKGSFSTLEIQRTEQGDSAMYLCASSLTSGGFSSYNEQFFGPGTRLTVL.

The chain recombines TRBV28 with TRBJ2-3; no firm D call. The CDR3 contains 13 residues. Germline values: CDR1 MDHEN, CDR2 SYDVKM. Deletions cut 5 bases from V and 3 bases from J, with 9 bases between. This CDR3 is CASSPYKTDTQYF. The CDR3 bases are TGTGCCAGCAGTCCCTATAAGACAGATACGCAGTATTTT.

The chain combines TRBV27 with TRBJ2-7; TRBD1 or TRBD2 may be the D gene (5 bases each). There are 15 residues in the CDR3. V dropped 5 bases and J dropped 1 base, with 15 bases sitting between them. Germline CDR1 is MNHEY and CDR2 is SMNVEV (reference sequence). The CDR3 here is CASSDRDRSSYEQYF. CDR3 sequence (DNA): TGTGCCAGCAGTGATCGGGACCGTTCATCCTACGAGCAGTACTTC.

This sequence joins TRBV10-3 and TRBJ2-7; D not certain. This CDR3 has 11 amino acids. V was shortened by 2 bases and J by 3 bases, with 2 bases between the two germline ends. Per germline, CDR1 ENHRY and CDR2 SYGVKD. CDR3 residues: CAISENYEQYF. Written as DNA, the CDR3 is TGTGCCATCAGTGAGAACTACGAGCAGTACTTC.

The chain is built from TRBV30 and TRBJ2-5, with D hard to call. There are 13 residues in the CDR3. The V gene lost 0 bases and the J gene lost 4 bases, with 9 bases spanning the gap. Per the germline V gene, CDR1 is GTSNPN and CDR2 is SVGIG (reference sequence). The CDR3 sequence: CAWSVHGIETQYF. DNA for the CDR3: TGTGCCTGGAGTGTACATGGAATAGAGACCCAGTACTTC.

This rearrangement joins TRBV27 to TRBJ2-3; no definite D call. In germline, CDR1 is MNHEY, CDR2 SMNVEV (reference sequence). The CDR3 spans 14 residues. V was pared by 4 bases and J by 15 bases, with 23 bases between. The CDR3 DNA is TGTGCCAGCAGTTCCCAGGCTTCCCCAGTGAGGCAATATTTT. Amino acid sequence: CASSSQASPVRQYF.

In this sample, this clone turned up a few times. The chain recombines TRBV5-4 with TRBJ2-3; no reliable D call. V was trimmed by 3 bases and J by 5 bases, leaving 10 bases between them. This CDR3 comprises 13 residues. CDR1 is SGHNT and CDR2 is YYREEE in the germline V gene (reference sequence). For the CDR3, the DNA is TGTGCCAGCAGCTCGTTGGGCAAAGATACGCAGTATTTT. It specifies CASSSLGKDTQYF.

The genes are TRBV19 and TRBJ2-7, with 13 positions matching TRBD2. This CDR3 is built from 16 residues. Trimming cost V 9 bases and J 3 bases; bases outside gene matches: 11. CDR1 and CDR2 from the germline V gene are LNHDA and SQIVND (reference sequence). Here the CDR3 DNA reads TGTGCCAGCCGCCCCCAACTAGCGGGGGGGCGCTACGAGCAGTACTTC. Residues: CASRPQLAGGRYEQYF.

CDR3 sequence reads: CASSSPGEGGGQPQHF. CDR3 DNA sequence: TGTGCCAGCAGTTCCCCGGGGGAGGGTGGGGGTCAGCCCCAGCATTTT. The gene calls are TRBV28 and TRBJ1-5; possible D gene TRBD1, 5 bases. This CDR3 contains 16 residues. Germline V gene data show CDR1 as MDHEN and CDR2 as SYDVKM. Trimming took 4 bases from V and 6 from J, leaving 19 bases between them.